The source of this T cell receptor (beta chain) is a study of blood T cell repertoires in COVID-19. About the study: In each case, the material was cDNA or gDNA derived from T cells, B-cell-depleted T cells, or PBMCs.

Original data processing: Amplified reference gene primers provided the basis for estimating nucleated cell counts. Some clones are missing from TCRdb's copy, which holds only in-frame ones; the method was immunoSEQ multiplex PCR. V, J and clone size reflect that table, while D and trimming were determined from the DNA. The sample records tens of thousands of clones, 85% to 90% being singletons. Germline V gene sequence: CDR1 SGHRS, CDR2 YFSETQ. The CDR3 is 12 amino acids. V dropped 7 bases and J dropped 10 bases, with 16 bases sitting between them. This receptor was identified in a man between 60 and 75 years old with acute or convalescent COVID-19. The rearrangement links TRBV5-1 to TRBJ2-3, with D hard to call. The sequencing sample was made of peripheral blood. In DNA form, the CDR3 reads TGCGCCAGCGGCCGTATAGCAGAGGCGCAGTATTTT. Translation gives CASGRIAEAQYF. Filled out from reference TRBV5-1 and TRBJ2-3, the complete variable domain reads KAGVTQTPRYLIKTRGQQVTLSCSPISGHRSVSWYQQTPGQGLQFLFEYFSETQRNKGNFPGRFSGRQFSNSRSEMNVSTLELGDSALYLCASGRIAEAQYFGPGTRLTVL.